This TCR beta chain was profiled in a study of siplizumab effects on memory and regulatory T cells. Findings of the study overall: Alloreactive clones mapping to unstimulated subsets formed only a minor fraction. The suppressive capacity of proliferating Tregs from siplizumab cultures remained unconfirmed. An assignable phenotype, naive or memory, was missing from roughly 83-96% of proliferating CD4+ or CD8+ clones. A major contribution to the alloresponse seemed to be made by naive T cells, which seemed more diverse than memory cells.

Only in-frame clones appear in the TCRdb table, and some are missing; sequencing was by immunoSEQ multiplex PCR. The sample contains roughly 100,000 clones, 80% to 95% of which appear only once. CDR1 is SQVTM and CDR2 is ANQGSEA in the germline V gene. J was trimmed by 1 base and V by 3 bases; bases with no gene match: 3. The CDR3 sequence is 14 residues long. As to this clone: Its cognate antigen is unknown.

The sequence derives from a human donor in good health. The specimen sequenced was non-Treg CD4+ T cells sorted from blood. V usage is TRBV29-1 and J usage is TRBJ2-3; 8 bases fit TRBD2. The chain's CDR3 is CSVDGREGTDTQYF. The CDR3 region has the DNA TGCAGCGTTGATGGGCGGGAGGGCACAGATACGCAGTATTTT.